These 32 T cell receptor beta chains came from one sample sequenced in a study of blood T cell repertoires in COVID-19. Clones were read by immunoSEQ multiplex PCR, and TCRdb kept only the in-frame ones, dropping some. This table holds roughly 150,000 clones, roughly 84% found once. Sample: peripheral blood. The receptors here all came from a human donor in a cohort sampled during active COVID-19.

This clone appeared a single time. This chain joins TRBV11-1 and TRBJ1-1; D remains ambiguous. This CDR3 region has 13 residues. Germline assignment: CDR1 SGHAT and CDR2 FQDESV (reference sequence). With 1 base removed from V and 4 bases from J, the gap between germline ends came to 7 bases. This CDR3 is CASSLEPGTEAFF. Here the CDR3 DNA reads TGTGCCAGCAGCTTAGAGCCGGGCACTGAAGCTTTCTTT.

This rearrangement joins TRBV6-5 to TRBJ1-6, with 9 bases aligning to TRBD1. After removal of 6 bases from V and 7 bases from J, the junction contained 7 bases not matched to a gene. Germline CDR1 reads MNHEY; CDR2 reads SVGAGI. This CDR3 comprises 15 residues. The CDR3 reads CASRPDRGANSPLHF. The CDR3 DNA reads as TGTGCCAGCAGACCCGACAGGGGGGCAAATTCACCCCTCCACTTT.

This sequence joins TRBV9 and TRBJ1-2, with TRBD1 as a possible D gene (6 bases). Deletions cut 0 bases from V and 10 bases from J, with 19 bases between. CDR3 length equals 15 residues. Germline V lookup: CDR1 SGDLS, CDR2 YYNGEE. CDR3 bases: TGTGCCAGCAGCGTAGGGGTCGGGGGGCCAGATTACTACACCTTC. Its translation is CASSVGVGGPDYYTF.

The V and J genes are TRBV7-2 and TRBJ2-1; 11 bases fit TRBD2. The ends lost 4 bases at V and 9 bases at J; junction bases unmatched: 11. CDR1 and CDR2 (germline): SGHTA, FQGNSA. The CDR3 has 16 amino acids. In nucleotides, the CDR3 is TGTGCCAGCAGCTGGGTAGCGGGGGGGCTAGAGGGTGAGCAGTTCTTC. Translating gives CASSWVAGGLEGEQFF.

The J gene is TRBJ1-3, the V gene TRBV28, with TRBD1 as a possible D gene (5 bases). Germline CDR1 and CDR2: MDHEN and SYDVKM. This CDR3 region has 15 residues. V was pared by 5 bases and J by 3 bases, with 14 bases between. The CDR3 region is CASSPNRRGGNTIYF. The CDR3, as DNA: TGTGCCAGCAGTCCCAACAGGCGGGGTGGAAACACCATATATTTT.

V usage is TRBV19 and J usage is TRBJ2-3; 11 positions agree with TRBD2. Germline CDR1 and CDR2: LNHDA and SQIVND (reference sequence). The CDR3 is made up of 17 amino acids. V was clipped by 3 bases and J by 2 bases; unmatched bases: 7. The CDR3 region is CASSISIAGGPTDTQYF. The CDR3 nucleotides are TGTGCCAGTAGTATTAGTATAGCGGGAGGGCCCACAGATACGCAGTATTTT. The full variable domain, completed using reference TRBV19 and TRBJ2-3, is DGGITQSPKYLFRKEGQNVTLSCEQNLNHDAMYWYRQDPGQGLRLIYYSQIVNDFQKGDIAEGYSVSREKKESFPLTVTSAQKNPTAFYLCASSISIAGGPTDTQYFGPGTRLTVL.

As DNA, the CDR3 is TGCGCCAGCAGCTTAACCGGGACAGGGGGCTGGTCTGAAGCTTTCTTT. Encoded protein: CASSLTGTGGWSEAFF. V gene TRBV5-1 combines with J gene TRBJ1-1; 12 nucleotides agree with TRBD1. Trimming cost V 2 bases and J 6 bases; bases outside gene matches: 8. The CDR3 contains 16 residues. Germline V CDR1 and CDR2: SGHRS, YFSETQ.

The CDR3: CASSLALTDGELFF. The DNA for the CDR3 is TGTGCCAGCAGCTTAGCCTTGACAGACGGGGAGCTGTTTTTT. The genes are TRBV7-2 and TRBJ2-2; D is perhaps TRBD1 (5 bases). V was shortened by 0 bases and J by 7 bases, with 9 bases between the two germline ends. Germline CDR1 is SGHTA and CDR2 is FQGNSA. This CDR3 is built from 14 residues.

The CDR3 reads CASSGGRVAQAFF. In DNA, the CDR3 is TGTGCCAGCAGCGGGGGGAGGGTCGCTCAAGCTTTCTTT. The rearrangement uses TRBV9 and TRBJ1-1; tentative D call: TRBD1 (5 bases). Trimming shortened V by 3 bases and J by 9 bases, and 15 bases separated the two germline ends. The CDR3 has 13 amino acids. The germline CDR1 and CDR2 sequences are SGDLS and YYNGEE.

J is TRBJ2-7 and V is TRBV18; the match to TRBD1 covers 7 bases. Germline V CDR1 and CDR2: KGHSH, LQKENI. The J segment lost 2 bases and the V segment lost 1 base, leaving 8 bases of the junction unmatched. This CDR3 is 16 amino acids long. The CDR3 region is CASSPRAGGSTYEQYF. The CDR3 DNA is TGTGCCAGCTCACCACGCGCAGGGGGATCAACCTACGAGCAGTACTTC.

The chain is built from TRBV7-2 and TRBJ2-1; 9 bases match TRBD2. The CDR3 has 14 amino acids. V lost 4 bases and J lost 7; bases outside the gene matches: 5. Germline V gives CDR1 SGHTA, CDR2 FQGNSA. This CDR3 is CASSSGLAMNEQFF. CDR3 DNA: TGTGCCAGCAGCTCTGGACTAGCGATGAATGAGCAGTTCTTC. Filled out from reference TRBV7-2 and TRBJ2-1, the complete variable domain reads GAGVSQSPSNKVTEKGKDVELRCDPISGHTALYWYRQSLGQGLEFLIYFQGNSAPDKSGLPSDRFSAERTGGSVSTLTIQRTQQEDSAVYLCASSSGLAMNEQFFGPGTRLTVL.

This clone was found a few times. V usage is TRBV30 and J usage is TRBJ1-2, with D unresolved. Germline CDR1 is GTSNPN and CDR2 is SVGIG (reference sequence). V was trimmed by 4 bases and J by 7 bases, leaving 16 bases between them. There are 13 residues in the CDR3. Here the CDR3 reads CAWKVFGDGGYTF. CDR3 sequence (DNA): TGTGCCTGGAAAGTTTTCGGGGATGGTGGCTACACCTTC. The full variable domain, its missing parts supplied by reference TRBV30 and TRBJ1-2, is SQTIHQWPATLVQPVGSPLSLECTVEGTSNPNLYWYRQAAGRGLQLLFYSVGIGQISSEVPQNLSASRPQDRQFILSSKKLLLSDSGFYLCAWKVFGDGGYTFGSGTRLTVV.

This chain joins TRBV12-3 or TRBV12-4 and TRBJ1-3; TRBD1 is a possible D gene (6 bases). CDR3 size: 13 residues. V was pared by 6 bases and J by 8 bases, with 14 bases between. For the CDR3, the DNA is TGTGCCAGCAGAGGGACACTGGGGGACACCATATATTTT. Translated, it gives CASRGTLGDTIYF.

This clone was seen just once. The chain uses TRBV4-3 and TRBJ2-3; 7 nucleotides match TRBD1. V lost 4 bases to trimming and J lost 2 bases; unmatched junction nucleotides: 3. The CDR3 runs to 14 residues. Germline loops: CDR1 LGHNA, CDR2 YSLEER. The CDR3 DNA sequence: TGCGCCAGCAGCCGGACAGGCGCCACAGATACGCAGTATTTT. Its translation is CASSRTGATDTQYF.

The count of this clone is one. V gene TRBV2 combines with J gene TRBJ1-2; 7 nucleotides agree with TRBD1. Trimming at V came to 1 base and at J to 3 bases, leaving 5 bases not matched to a gene. The CDR3 has 15 amino acids. The V gene's germline CDR1 is SNHLY and CDR2 FYNNEI. The CDR3 protein is CASSEGQGVYYGYTF. The CDR3 DNA reads TGTGCCAGCAGTGAAGGTCAGGGGGTTTACTATGGCTACACCTTC.

The CDR3 protein is CASSPSSLPAFF. DNA of the CDR3: TGTGCCAGCAGTCCATCTTCACTACCCGCTTTCTTT. The rearrangement uses TRBV12-3 or TRBV12-4 and TRBJ1-1; D gene uncertain. This CDR3 has 12 amino acids. V gave up 5 bases and J gave up 11 bases, with 15 bases separating them.

The rearrangement links TRBV14 to TRBJ1-4; 9 nucleotides align to TRBD1. Per the germline V gene, CDR1 is SGHDN and CDR2 is FVKESK. The CDR3 loop spans 15 amino acids. After removal of 1 base from V and 8 bases from J, the junction contained 5 bases not matched to a gene. CDR3 DNA: TGTGCCAGCAGCCAAGTACAGGGGGCGCGAGAAAAACTGTTTTTT. Amino acids: CASSQVQGAREKLFF.

The chain joins TRBV27 to TRBJ2-1, with 8 bases lining up with TRBD2. The CDR3 has 15 residues. Germline-derived CDR1 and CDR2 are MNHEY and SMNVEV (reference sequence). Losses at the gene ends were 6 bases for V and 5 bases for J; bases not matched to a gene: 9. The CDR3 is CASRQGAGDHNEQFF. DNA of the CDR3: TGTGCCAGCAGGCAGGGAGCGGGAGATCACAATGAGCAGTTCTTC.

The chain carries TRBV4-1 and TRBJ2-1; D unresolved. With 1 base removed from V and 3 bases from J, the gap between germline ends came to 10 bases. CDR3 size: 15 residues. Germline V gives CDR1 MGHRA, CDR2 YSYEKL. CDR3 sequence: CASSQVGHDYNEQFF. The CDR3 DNA is TGCGCCAGCAGCCAAGTTGGCCATGACTACAATGAGCAGTTCTTC.

V gene TRBV12-2 combines with J gene TRBJ1-5. TRBV12-2 is a pseudogene locus. CDR3 length equals 13 residues. Here the CDR3 DNA reads TGTGCAAGTCGCTCAGGGCGGGGACAGCCCCAGCATTTT. Encoded protein: CASRSGRGQPQHF.

The chain recombines TRBV18 with TRBJ1-1; possible D gene TRBD1, 5 bases. Per germline, CDR1 KGHSH and CDR2 LQKENI. The V and J ends lost 3 bases and 7 bases respectively, with 12 bases between them. The CDR3 sequence is 13 residues long. The CDR3 sequence is CASSPQDRVEAFF. CDR3 DNA: TGTGCCAGCTCACCCCAAGACAGAGTTGAAGCTTTCTTT.

The rearrangement links TRBV30 to TRBJ1-1; D is unclear. This CDR3 contains 12 residues. Germline V gene data show CDR1 as GTSNPN and CDR2 as SVGIG (reference sequence). With 5 bases removed from V and 1 base from J, the gap between germline ends came to 8 bases. CDR3 in DNA: TGTGCCTGGGTAAGACAGAACACTGAAGCTTTCTTT. Its translation: CAWVRQNTEAFF.

The chain links TRBV2 to TRBJ2-1; D may be TRBD2 (6 bases). V was pared by 3 bases and J by 0 bases, with 12 bases between. The CDR3 loop spans 16 amino acids. Germline V gene lookup returns CDR1 SNHLY and CDR2 FYNNEI. The CDR3 DNA follows: TGTGCCAGCAGTGACCCGGCGGGGTCCTCCTACAATGAGCAGTTCTTC. Its translation: CASSDPAGSSYNEQFF.

DNA of the CDR3: TGTGCCAGCAGCCGAGTCGGGGGGGCCACAGATACGCAGTATTTT. The encoded protein is CASSRVGGATDTQYF. The genes are TRBV6-5 and TRBJ2-3, with 8 positions matching TRBD2. Germline CDR1 MNHEY, CDR2 SVGAGI. V was pared by 6 bases and J by 2 bases, with 7 bases of the junction left unmatched. This CDR3 contains 15 residues.

The V and J genes are TRBV9 and TRBJ1-5, with a possible D match to TRBD1 (6 bases). Trimming removed 1 base at V and 4 bases at J, with 12 bases between. This CDR3 is built from 15 residues. Germline loops: CDR1 SGDLS, CDR2 YYNGEE. The DNA for the CDR3 is TGTGCCAGCAGCGTATCAGGGGCAGGGAATCAGCCCCAGCATTTT. It yields the protein CASSVSGAGNQPQHF.

The rearrangement links TRBV19 to TRBJ2-4; 12 positions agree with TRBD1. This CDR3 has 15 amino acids. Per germline, CDR1 LNHDA and CDR2 SQIVND (reference sequence). V lost 6 bases to trimming and J lost 5 bases; unmatched junction nucleotides: 5. CDR3 in amino acids: CASSMGQGAQNIQYF. CDR3 bases: TGTGCCAGTAGCATGGGACAGGGGGCCCAAAACATTCAGTACTTC.

This chain links TRBV5-5 with TRBJ1-2, with a possible D match to TRBD1 (5 bases). The CDR3 is 14 amino acids. CDR1 and CDR2 from the germline V gene are SGHKS and YYEKEE (reference sequence). V lost 2 bases to trimming and J lost 4 bases, with 12 bases between them. CDR3 amino acids: CASSFHPGIYGYTF. CDR3 in DNA: TGTGCCAGCAGCTTTCATCCAGGGATCTATGGCTACACCTTC.

The chain employs TRBV5-6 and TRBJ2-7; no definite D call. The CDR3 spans 15 residues. CDR1 and CDR2 (germline): SGHDT, YYEEEE. V lost 5 bases and J lost 6, with 21 bases in between. Here the CDR3 reads CASRFSTSPYVEQYV. CDR3 DNA sequence: TGTGCCAGCAGGTTTTCGACAAGTCCCTATGTCGAGCAGTACGTC.

The chain couples TRBV12-3 or TRBV12-4 to TRBJ1-5, with D tentatively TRBD1 (5 bases). The CDR3 covers 13 residues. Trimming stripped 11 bases from V and 0 bases from J, with 11 bases between. The DNA of the CDR3 is TGTGCCTCTACGACAGCTAGCAATCAGCCCCAGCATTTT. Protein sequence: CASTTASNQPQHF.

V and J are TRBV19 and TRBJ1-4, with D possibly matching TRBD1 (6 bases). Germline-derived CDR1 and CDR2 are LNHDA and SQIVND (reference sequence). This CDR3 comprises 14 residues. The V and J ends lost 4 bases and 5 bases respectively, with 11 bases between them. The CDR3: CASSTGTLNEKLFF. The CDR3 region has the DNA TGTGCCAGTAGTACCGGGACACTCAATGAAAAACTGTTTTTT.

As to this clone: The same CDR3 arises from other DNA sequences in this sample as well. The J gene is TRBJ1-2, the V gene TRBV2; D remains unclear. The CDR3 is 13 amino acids. Germline CDR1 is SNHLY and CDR2 is FYNNEI. Trimming took 5 bases from V and 2 from J, leaving 9 bases between them. CDR3 loop: CASSPQVNYGYTF. The CDR3 coding sequence is TGTGCCAGCAGTCCTCAGGTGAACTATGGCTACACCTTC.

The CDR3 bases are TGTGCCAGCAGCCCAGGACAGGGGGCGCTAAGGTCTGAAGCTTTCTTT. It translates to CASSPGQGALRSEAFF. The chain has TRBV5-4 and TRBJ1-1; 11 bases map to TRBD1. The CDR3 spans 16 residues. Germline V gives CDR1 SGHNT, CDR2 YYREEE (reference sequence). The V gene end was trimmed by 4 bases and the J gene end by 6 bases; junction bases not matched to a gene: 11.